This T cell receptor (beta chain) was captured by sequencing in a study of Ad26.COV2.S vaccination and SARS-CoV-2 variants. Overall study findings and caveats: Whether participants received vaccine or placebo, their non-spike TCR breadth was similar.

Treatment given: roughly 19 received Ad26.COV2.S at low or high dose, single or two shots; 5 received placebo; per-sample allocation not given. All samples were drawn on day 63, counting from the first vaccine or placebo injection. An adult aged 18-55 years in Boston served as the donor. Sequenced by immunoSEQ multiplex PCR; TCRdb stores in-frame clones only, minus some. The table has about 480,000 clones, around nine tenths seen once. In the case of this clone: Its antigen remains unidentified.

The sequence was obtained from a person between 18 and 65 years old who received the Ad26.COV2.S COVID-19 vaccine or a placebo. The sample here was peripheral blood, taken in a trial of Ad26.COV2.S vaccine versus placebo.

CDR3 loop: CASSLGGRPSYNEQFF. The CDR3, as DNA: TGTGCCAGCAGCTTAGGCGGGAGGCCCTCGTACAATGAGCAGTTCTTC. The gene calls are TRBV7-8 and TRBJ2-1; TRBD2 agrees at 8 bases. The CDR3 consists of 16 residues. J was trimmed by 4 bases and V by 1 base; bases with no gene match: 6. Germline lookup yields CDR1 SGHVS and CDR2 FQNEAQ.